These T cell receptor beta chains were read from a single sample in a study of preoperative IRX-2 immunotherapy in early breast cancer. The data were produced by immunoSEQ multiplex PCR, yet TCRdb's version contains in-frame clones alone and is incomplete. The sample lists several thousand clones; under 75% were seen once. Sequencing was performed on tumor tissue, taken before IRX-2 immunotherapy. The receptors originated from a human donor with breast cancer. CDR3s include the opening cysteine and the closing phenylalanine or tryptophan. A D gene is named only where the DNA matches it firmly. A clone size is listed for some rows: how often the clone was seen (once, few, many), or a class if it is expanded.

abundance	v_gene	d_gene	j_gene	CDR3aa	CDR3nt
NA	TRBV6-8	NA	TRBJ1-2	CASRGALGGYTF	TGTGCCAGCAGAGGGGCACTAGGGGGCTACACCTTC
medium-sized	TRBV18	NA	TRBJ1-2	CASSPSGFHGYTF	TGTGCCAGCTCACCTTCAGGATTTCATGGCTACACCTTC
NA	TRBV6-8	TRBD2	TRBJ2-7	CASGTSGSTGEQYF	TGTGCCAGCGGAACTAGCGGGAGTACGGGCGAGCAGTACTTC
NA	TRBV7-5	NA	TRBJ1-3	CASSLGAPGAGNTIYF	TGTGCCAGCAGCTTAGGTGCCCCGGGGGCGGGAAACACCATATATTTT
NA	TRBV28	NA	TRBJ1-3	CASSLGLNSGNTIYF	TGTGCCAGCAGTTTAGGGCTGAACTCTGGAAACACCATATATTTT
NA	TRBV15	TRBD1	TRBJ1-1	CATSWDRQMNTEAFF	TGTGCCACCAGCTGGGACAGACAAATGAACACTGAAGCTTTCTTT
large	TRBV6-8	NA	TRBJ2-7	CASRMDGTRLIWPYEQYF	TGTGCCAGCAGAATGGACGGGACACGGCTCATTTGGCCCTACGAGCAGTACTTC
NA	TRBV6-8	NA	TRBJ2-2	CASSPSGIGTGELFF	TGTGCCAGCAGTCCATCAGGGATCGGCACCGGGGAGCTGTTTTTT
NA	TRBV6-8	TRBD1	TRBJ2-7	CAISGTGGLFAEQYF	TGTGCCATCTCCGGGACAGGGGGTTTATTCGCCGAGCAGTACTTC
NA	TRBV6-1	NA	TRBJ2-2	CASSEAPGTGELFF	TGTGCCAGCAGTGAAGCACCAGGGACCGGGGAGCTGTTTTTT
once	TRBV7-1	TRBD1	TRBJ1-1	CASSSGTGRHAFF	TGTGCCAGCAGCTCTGGGACAGGGAGGCATGCTTTCTTT
NA	TRBV29-1	NA	TRBJ2-3	CSGVRGPDTQYF	TGCAGCGGAGTCCGGGGCCCAGATACGCAGTATTTT
NA	TRBV23-1	NA	TRBJ2-3	CASSQSGSNTDTQYF	TGCGCCAGCAGCCAATCCGGATCTAACACAGATACGCAGTATTTT
NA	TRBV11-3	TRBD2	TRBJ2-7	CASRGPGLANYEQYF	TGTGCCAGCAGGGGACCGGGACTAGCGAACTACGAGCAGTACTTC
NA	TRBV5-1	NA	TRBJ2-4	CASSLGQAKNIQYF	TGCGCCAGCAGCCTGGGACAAGCCAAAAACATTCAGTACTTC
NA	TRBV28	TRBD1	TRBJ1-5	CASSFQRGLQPQHF	TGTGCCAGCAGTTTCCAAAGGGGGCTTCAGCCCCAGCATTTT
few	TRBV12-2	NA	TRBJ1-1	CASRTGTFGTEAFF	TGTGCCAGTCGAACTGGGACATTTGGAACTGAAGCTTTCTTT
few	TRBV15	NA	TRBJ1-4	CATSRGGSTNEKLFF	TGTGCCACCAGCAGAGGGGGGTCGACTAATGAAAAACTGTTTTTT
NA	TRBV6-8	NA	TRBJ1-2	CASSYPTANYGYTF	TGTGCCAGCAGTTACCCGACAGCTAACTATGGCTACACCTTC
few	TRBV6-1	TRBD1	TRBJ2-6	CASSEADRAGANVLTF	TGTGCCAGCAGTGAAGCCGACAGGGCTGGGGCCAACGTCCTGACTTTC
NA	TRBV18	NA	TRBJ2-7	CASSPGGLTYEQYF	TGTGCCAGCTCGCCTGGGGGGCTCACCTACGAGCAGTACTTC
once	TRBV23-1	NA	TRBJ1-1	CASSQSTQDTEAFF	TGCGCCAGCAGTCAATCGACACAGGACACTGAAGCTTTCTTT
NA	TRBV28	NA	TRBJ2-2	CASSRPKEGRITGELFF	TGTGCCAGCAGCAGACCCAAGGAGGGGCGCATCACCGGGGAGCTGTTTTTT
NA	TRBV15	NA	TRBJ2-4	CATSRDELAKNIQYF	TGTGCCACCAGCAGAGATGAACTAGCCAAAAACATTCAGTACTTC
NA	TRBV6-8	NA	TRBJ2-5	CASSYGQMQETQYF	TGTGCCAGCAGTTACGGACAGATGCAAGAGACCCAGTACTTC
once	TRBV11-3	NA	TRBJ1-2	CASSWVGGVYGYTF	TGTGCCAGCAGCTGGGTTGGGGGAGTTTATGGCTACACCTTC
NA	TRBV11-3	TRBD1	TRBJ1-2	CASSHRTDRGLGYGYTF	TGTGCCAGCAGCCACCGGACAGACAGGGGACTAGGCTATGGCTACACCTTC
NA	TRBV29-1	NA	TRBJ1-4	CSVGGAEREKLFF	TGCAGCGTTGGGGGGGCGGAGAGAGAAAAACTGTTTTTT